Each of the 5 T cell receptor beta chains below was sequenced from the same sample in a study of cytomegalovirus exposure and HLA in healthy donors. Assay: immunoSEQ multiplex PCR; the TCRdb copy retains only in-frame clones and omits some. This table holds some 150,000 clones, 86% found once. The sample comprised PBMCs. Receptors originate from a human donor in good health.

Points on this clone: In the same sample, other DNA sequences code for this CDR3. The J gene is TRBJ2-7, the V gene TRBV19, with 7 bases lining up with TRBD2. CDR3 length: 13 amino acids. CDR1 LNHDA and CDR2 SQIVND come from the germline V gene (reference sequence). Trimming cost V 3 bases and J 3 bases; bases outside gene matches: 2. The CDR3 spells CASSMSGGYEQYF. CDR3 DNA sequence: TGTGCCAGTAGTATGTCGGGGGGCTACGAGCAGTACTTC.

This sequence joins TRBV5-6 and TRBJ1-2; D remains unclear. V was cut by 0 bases and J by 6 bases, with 18 bases left in between. CDR1 and CDR2 from the germline V gene are SGHDT and YYEEEE. The CDR3 is 16 residues long. The chain's CDR3 is CASSLDPRAPEDGYTF. CDR3 DNA sequence: TGTGCCAGCAGCTTGGACCCCCGCGCCCCAGAGGATGGCTACACCTTC. Drawing the rest from reference TRBV5-6 and TRBJ1-2, the complete variable domain is DAGVTQSPTHLIKTRGQQVTLRCSPKSGHDTVSWYQQALGQGPQFIFQYYEEEERQRGNFPDRFSGHQFPNYSSELNVNALLLGDSALYLCASSLDPRAPEDGYTFGSGTRLTVV.

This rearrangement joins TRBV28 to TRBJ2-7, with D maybe TRBD1 (7 bases). This CDR3 is 14 amino acids long. V lost 8 bases to trimming and J lost 3 bases, with 17 bases between them. CDR1 is MDHEN, CDR2 SYDVKM, per germline. The CDR3 is CASLGRDRNYEQYF. CDR3 sequence (DNA): TGTGCCAGCTTAGGGCGGGACAGAAACTACGAGCAGTACTTC. The full variable domain, completed using reference TRBV28 and TRBJ2-7, is DVKVTQSSRYLVKRTGEKVFLECVQDMDHENMFWYRQDPGLGLRLIYFSYDVKMKEKGDIPEGYSVSREKKERFSLILESASTNQTSMYLCASLGRDRNYEQYFGPGTRLTVT.

The chain recombines TRBV28 with TRBJ2-7; TRBD2 matches 7 bases. This CDR3 region has 17 residues. Trimming took 3 bases from V and 7 from J; bases not matched to a gene: 18. Germline CDR1 MDHEN, CDR2 SYDVKM. CDR3 residues: CASSFGWGGRALWEQYF. In nucleotides, the CDR3 is TGTGCCAGCAGTTTCGGGTGGGGGGGGAGGGCACTGTGGGAGCAGTACTTC.

The J gene is TRBJ1-5, the V gene TRBV27, with 10 bases aligning to TRBD1. The CDR3 runs to 16 residues. Germline V gene sequence: CDR1 MNHEY, CDR2 SMNVEV (reference sequence). V dropped 8 bases and J dropped 4; count of bases not matched to a gene: 11. As DNA, the CDR3 is TGTGCCAGCGGGGGACAGGGGAATTTGAGGAATCAGCCCCAGCATTTT. Its protein product is CASGGQGNLRNQPQHF.